A selection of T cell receptor beta chains follows, all from one sample in a study of CD8 T cells in ankylosing spondylitis. MiXCR was run by TCRdb on the 5' RACE reads, yielding one entry per CDR3 protein. The sample lists 180,000 or so distinct CDR3 sequences; around a tenth were seen once. The sample was blood, either unsorted or a sorted T cell fraction (not recorded which). Source of these receptors: a male donor with ankylosing spondylitis or in good health (not recorded which). CDR3s include the opening cysteine and the closing phenylalanine or tryptophan. Each record gives: clone size, V gene, J gene, D gene, CDR3 DNA, CDR3 protein. A D gene is named only where the DNA matches it firmly. Size values are once, few and many counts, or a class for expanded clones, and some rows have none.

NA	TRBV7-6	TRBJ2-7	NA	TGTGCCAGCAGCGCCAGACTATCCTACGAGCAGTACTTC	CASSARLSYEQYF
many	TRBV7-9	TRBJ1-1	NA	TGTGCCAGCAGCTTAGAAGAGAACACTGAAGCTTTCTTT	CASSLEENTEAFF
few	TRBV6-1	TRBJ2-7	TRBD2	TGTGCCAGCAGTGGACTAGCGGGTGGCTTCTCGCAGTACTTC	CASSGLAGGFSQYF
NA	TRBV2	TRBJ1-4	NA	TGTGCCAGCAGTGAAGATGGAGGGGTGGTTGAAAAACTGTTTTTT	CASSEDGGVVEKLFF
NA	TRBV10-3	TRBJ1-2	TRBD1	TGTGCCATCAGTGAGTCGATAGGGGGCTCTGGCTACACCTTC	CAISESIGGSGYTF
many	TRBV20-1	TRBJ2-7	TRBD1	TGCAGTGCTAGATCCGGAGAGGGGGCGACGACCTACGAGCAGTACTTC	CSARSGEGATTYEQYF
many	TRBV5-6	TRBJ1-6	NA	TGTGCCAGCAGCTTGTGGTTCAGGTTGAATTCACCCCTCCACTTT	CASSLWFRLNSPLHF
many	TRBV3-1	TRBJ1-2	TRBD1	TGTGCCAGCAGCCCAGAGGGGGACGTTGACAGGGGGCGCCCCGATGGCTACACCTTC	CASSPEGDVDRGRPDGYTF
few	TRBV5-1	TRBJ2-1	TRBD2	TGCGCCAGCAGCTTACAACCTAGCGGGCAAATTAAGGACAATGAGCAGTTCTTC	CASSLQPSGQIKDNEQFF
many	TRBV3-1	TRBJ1-1	NA	TGTGCCAGCAGCTTGAGAACTGAAGCTTTCTTT	CASSLRTEAFF
NA	TRBV12-3/TRBV12-4	TRBJ2-1	TRBD2	TGTGCCAGCAGTCCCGGACTAGCGGGGGGGACTCAGTTCTTC	CASSPGLAGGTQFF
many	TRBV29-1	TRBJ1-2	TRBD1	TGCAGCGTTGCCCAGGGACAGGGGCCGGATATGCGAGGCTACACCTTC	CSVAQGQGPDMRGYTF
many	TRBV12-3/TRBV12-4	TRBJ2-1	TRBD1	TGTGCCAGCAGTCCCGGGACAGGTTACAATGAGCAGTTCTTC	CASSPGTGYNEQFF
many	TRBV10-3	TRBJ2-1	NA	TGTGCCATCAGTGAGGGTCTGGCGGCCTCCTACAATGAGCAGTTCTTC	CAISEGLAASYNEQFF
NA	TRBV23-1	TRBJ2-1	TRBD1	TGCGCCAGCAGTCAACCTTCGGACAGGGCCGATGAGCAGTTCTTC	CASSQPSDRADEQFF
few	TRBV28	TRBJ2-1	NA	TGTGCCAGCAGACCCGACGACAGGAGACACAATGAGCAGTTCTTC	CASRPDDRRHNEQFF
many	TRBV12-3/TRBV12-4	TRBJ1-2	NA	TGTGCCAGCAGTTTCGAGGAGAATGGCTACACCTTC	CASSFEENGYTF
NA	TRBV20-1	TRBJ2-7	TRBD2	TGCAGTGCTAACCCTAGCGGGGGGGCCCACGAGCAGTACTTC	CSANPSGGAHEQYF
many	TRBV6-2/TRBV6-3	TRBJ1-5	NA	TGTGCCAGCAGTCTACAGAATCAGCCCCAGCATTTT	CASSLQNQPQHF
many	TRBV10-3	TRBJ1-2	TRBD1	TGTGCCATCAGTGGTACAGGGGGTCCGAACTATGGCTACACCTTC	CAISGTGGPNYGYTF
many	TRBV29-1	TRBJ1-6	NA	TGCAGCGTTTCCAGGGGTTATAATTCACCCCTCCACTTT	CSVSRGYNSPLHF
NA	TRBV11-1	TRBJ2-7	NA	TGTGCCAGCAGCTTAGTCGCAGGGAACCCGGACTTATACTTC	CASSLVAGNPDLYF
many	TRBV5-1	TRBJ2-3	NA	TGCGCCAGCAGCTTCGGAGATACGCAGTATTTT	CASSFGDTQYF
many	TRBV6-2/TRBV6-3	TRBJ2-7	NA	TGTGCCAGCAGTTACTCCCCTAGGGGAAGCTCCTACGAGCAGTACTTC	CASSYSPRGSSYEQYF
few	TRBV6-5	TRBJ2-5	NA	TGTGCCAGCAGTTACGGCCGGGCTCAAGAGACCCAGTACTTC	CASSYGRAQETQYF
many	TRBV7-8	TRBJ2-2	TRBD2	TGTGCCAGCAGCTTAGCCGGGACTAGTGGGACCGGGGAGCTGTTTTTT	CASSLAGTSGTGELFF
many	TRBV5-1	TRBJ2-7	NA	TGCGCCAGCAGCGGGGGACGATACGAGCAGTACTTC	CASSGGRYEQYF
many	TRBV3-1	TRBJ2-3	TRBD2	TGTGCCAGCAGCAATCGGCTGCTAGCGGGAGGGCCGAATGGAGGCACAGATACGCAGTATTTT	CASSNRLLAGGPNGGTDTQYF
few	TRBV9	TRBJ2-7	NA	TGTGCCAGCAGCGTAGCCTCAAACCCGGGCGAGCAGTACTTC	CASSVASNPGEQYF
NA	TRBV3-1	TRBJ2-1	NA	TGTGCCAGCAGCCAAGATACGGCAGGGGCCTACAATGAGCAGTTCTTC	CASSQDTAGAYNEQFF
many	TRBV3-1	TRBJ1-2	TRBD1	TGTGCCAGCAGCCGAACGACAGGGGTGAGTGGCTACACCTTC	CASSRTTGVSGYTF
few	TRBV19	TRBJ2-5	TRBD1	TGTGCCAGTAGTGCCGGACAGGGAGGGACCCAGTACTTC	CASSAGQGGTQYF
many	TRBV19	TRBJ1-1	NA	TGTGCCAGTAGTAGGAAATGGAACACTGAAGCTTTCTTT	CASSRKWNTEAFF
many	TRBV29-1	TRBJ2-1	NA	TGCAGCGTAACGGGACGGACTTACAATGAGCAGTTCTTC	CSVTGRTYNEQFF
many	TRBV20-1	TRBJ1-1	NA	TGCAGTGCTAGCGGGGGGAGGGTGAGAGAAGCTTTCTTT	CSASGGRVREAFF
NA	TRBV7-8	TRBJ1-5	NA	TGTGCCAGCAGCTTCTCGACAGCGTCCAATCAGCCCCAGCATTTT	CASSFSTASNQPQHF
many	TRBV7-8	TRBJ2-3	NA	TGTGCCAGCAGCTTAGTGGGAAGAGCGGATACGCAGTATTTT	CASSLVGRADTQYF
NA	TRBV5-6	TRBJ2-1	TRBD1	TGTGCCAGCAGCGCCGTCGGGACAGGGGACAATGAGCAGTTCTTC	CASSAVGTGDNEQFF
few	TRBV7-2	TRBJ2-3	NA	TGTGCCAGCAGCTTAGGTGCGGGGCCACGTACAGATACGCAGTATTTT	CASSLGAGPRTDTQYF
many	TRBV5-8	TRBJ2-3	TRBD1	TGTGCCAGCAGCTTGGGTGGGACAGGCCTCAGCACAGATACGCAGTATTTT	CASSLGGTGLSTDTQYF
many	TRBV7-2	TRBJ2-7	NA	TGTGCCAGCAGCTACCTCCAGGGCTCCGAGCAGTACTTC	CASSYLQGSEQYF
few	TRBV7-2	TRBJ2-7	NA	TGTGCCAGCAGCTTAGTCGTGGGGGAGCAGTACTTC	CASSLVVGEQYF
many	TRBV24-1	TRBJ2-1	NA	TGTGCCACCAGTGACAACCGCTACAATGAGCAGTTCTTC	CATSDNRYNEQFF
NA	TRBV5-1	TRBJ2-2	NA	TGCGCCAGCAGCTTGGCCGGTACTAACACCGCGGAGCTGTTTTTT	CASSLAGTNTAELFF
many	TRBV6-6	TRBJ2-7	NA	TGTGCCAGCCGGCAGGCCTCCTACGAGCAGTACTTC	CASRQASYEQYF
few	TRBV7-7	TRBJ2-2	TRBD2	TGTGCCAGCAGCTTAACTAGCGGGGCCAGGAGCATCGGGGAGCTGTTTTTT	CASSLTSGARSIGELFF
many	TRBV20-1	TRBJ2-2	NA	TGCAGTGCCGCTAGAGGCCCGCGAGGATTTCTTAGGAACACCGGGGAGCTGTTTTTT	CSAARGPRGFLRNTGELFF
NA	TRBV7-9	TRBJ2-7	NA	TGTGCCAGCAGCTTAGGGTCAGGGAAGTACTACGAGCAGTACTTC	CASSLGSGKYYEQYF